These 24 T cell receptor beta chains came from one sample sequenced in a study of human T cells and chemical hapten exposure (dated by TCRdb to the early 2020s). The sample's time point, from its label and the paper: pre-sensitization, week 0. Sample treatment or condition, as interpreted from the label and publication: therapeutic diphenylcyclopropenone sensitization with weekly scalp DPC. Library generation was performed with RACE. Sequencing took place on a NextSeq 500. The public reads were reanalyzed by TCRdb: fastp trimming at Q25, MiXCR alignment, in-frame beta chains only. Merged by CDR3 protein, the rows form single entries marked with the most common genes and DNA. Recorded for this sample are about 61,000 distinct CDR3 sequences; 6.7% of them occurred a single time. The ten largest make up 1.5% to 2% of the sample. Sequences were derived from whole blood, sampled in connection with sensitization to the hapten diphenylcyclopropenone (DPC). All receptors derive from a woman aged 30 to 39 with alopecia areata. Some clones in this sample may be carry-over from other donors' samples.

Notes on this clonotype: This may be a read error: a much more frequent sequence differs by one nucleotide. In nucleotides, the CDR3 is TGTGCCAGCAGCCAAGATGCGAGTAGCGGCACAGATACGCAGTATTTT. It specifies CASSQDASSGTDTQYF. The chain joins TRBV3-1 to TRBJ2-3; perhaps TRBD2 as D (5 bases). Germline-derived CDR1 and CDR2 are LGHDT and YNNKEL (reference sequence). The CDR3 covers 16 residues. V gave up 0 bases and J gave up 1 base, with 11 bases separating them.

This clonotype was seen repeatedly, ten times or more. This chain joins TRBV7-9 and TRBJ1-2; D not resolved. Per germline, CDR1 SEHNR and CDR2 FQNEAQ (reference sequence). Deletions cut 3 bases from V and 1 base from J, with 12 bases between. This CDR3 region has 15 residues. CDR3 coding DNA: TGTGCCAGCAGCTTTCCGACACCCCTTAACTATGGCTACACCTTC. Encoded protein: CASSFPTPLNYGYTF. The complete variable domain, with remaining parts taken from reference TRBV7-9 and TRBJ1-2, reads DTGVSQNPRHKITKRGQNVTFRCDPISEHNRLYWYRQTLGQGPEFLTYFQNEAQLEKSRLLSDRFSAERPKGSFSTLEIQRTEQGDSAMYLCASSFPTPLNYGYTFGSGTRLTVV.

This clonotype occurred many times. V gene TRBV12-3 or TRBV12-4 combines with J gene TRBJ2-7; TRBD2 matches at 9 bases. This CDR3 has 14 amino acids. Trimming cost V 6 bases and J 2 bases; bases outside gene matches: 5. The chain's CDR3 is CASSQGLAPYEQYF. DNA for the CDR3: TGTGCCAGCAGCCAGGGACTAGCCCCCTACGAGCAGTACTTC.

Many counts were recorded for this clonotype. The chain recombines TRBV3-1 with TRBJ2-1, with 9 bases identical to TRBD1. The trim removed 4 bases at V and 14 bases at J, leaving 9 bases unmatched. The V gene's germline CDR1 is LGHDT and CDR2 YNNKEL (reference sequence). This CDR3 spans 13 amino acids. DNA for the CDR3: TGTGCCAGCAGCCCACAGGGAACAGGGGGCGAGTTCTTC. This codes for CASSPQGTGGEFF.

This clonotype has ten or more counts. This chain's CDR3 is CSARINYGYTF. The CDR3 DNA is TGCAGTGCTAGGATTAACTATGGCTACACCTTC. V usage is TRBV20-1 and J usage is TRBJ1-2, with D unclear. Trimming cost V 3 bases and J 1 base, with 3 bases left between them. This CDR3 region has 11 residues. The germline CDR1 and CDR2 sequences are DFQATT and SNEGSKA (reference sequence).

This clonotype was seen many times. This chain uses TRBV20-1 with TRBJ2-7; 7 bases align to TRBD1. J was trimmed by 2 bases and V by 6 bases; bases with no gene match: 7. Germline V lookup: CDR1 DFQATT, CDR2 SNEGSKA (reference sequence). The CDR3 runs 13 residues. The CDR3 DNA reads TGCAGTGCACCGGGACAGAACACCTACGAGCAGTACTTC. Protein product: CSAPGQNTYEQYF.

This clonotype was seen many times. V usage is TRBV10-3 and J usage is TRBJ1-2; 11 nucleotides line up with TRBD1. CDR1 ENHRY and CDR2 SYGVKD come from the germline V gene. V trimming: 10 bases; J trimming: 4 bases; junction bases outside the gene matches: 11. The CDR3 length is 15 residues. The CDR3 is CATNGQGALGYGYTF. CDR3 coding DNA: TGTGCCACCAACGGACAGGGGGCGCTTGGCTATGGCTACACCTTC.

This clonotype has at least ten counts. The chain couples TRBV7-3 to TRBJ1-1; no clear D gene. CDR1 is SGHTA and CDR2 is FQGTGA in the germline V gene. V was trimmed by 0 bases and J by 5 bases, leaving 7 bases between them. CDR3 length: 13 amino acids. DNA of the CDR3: TGTGCCAGCAGCTTAACGACGGCTACTGAAGCTTTCTTT. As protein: CASSLTTATEAFF.

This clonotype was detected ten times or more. CDR3 region: CSASLGSGANVLTF. The DNA of the CDR3 is TGCAGTGCTAGCCTAGGATCCGGGGCCAACGTCCTGACTTTC. The V gene is TRBV20-1, the J gene TRBJ2-6; no clear D gene. The CDR3 runs 14 residues. Germline V gene lookup returns CDR1 DFQATT and CDR2 SNEGSKA (reference sequence). V lost 3 bases to trimming and J lost 4 bases, with 10 bases between them.

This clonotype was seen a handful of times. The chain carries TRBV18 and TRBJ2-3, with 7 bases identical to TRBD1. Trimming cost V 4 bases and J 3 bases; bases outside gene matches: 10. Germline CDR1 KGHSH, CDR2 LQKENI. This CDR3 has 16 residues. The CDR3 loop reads CASSLPIGGGTDTQYF. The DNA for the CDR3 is TGTGCCAGCTCACTGCCCATAGGGGGCGGGACAGATACGCAGTATTTT.

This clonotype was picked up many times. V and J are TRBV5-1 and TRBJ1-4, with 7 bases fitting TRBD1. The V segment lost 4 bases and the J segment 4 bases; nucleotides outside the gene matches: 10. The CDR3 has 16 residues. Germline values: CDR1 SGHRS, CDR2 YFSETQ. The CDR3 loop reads CASSPGQTTNNEKLFF. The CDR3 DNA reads TGCGCCAGCAGCCCGGGACAGACGACCAATAATGAAAAACTGTTTTTT.

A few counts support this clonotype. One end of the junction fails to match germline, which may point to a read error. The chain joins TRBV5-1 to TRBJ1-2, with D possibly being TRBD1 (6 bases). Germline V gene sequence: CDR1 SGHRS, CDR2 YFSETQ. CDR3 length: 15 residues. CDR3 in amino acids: CASSLLLTGPFGDTF. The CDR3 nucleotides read TGCGCCAGCAGCTTGCTCTTGACAGGCCCCTTTGGCGACACCTTC.

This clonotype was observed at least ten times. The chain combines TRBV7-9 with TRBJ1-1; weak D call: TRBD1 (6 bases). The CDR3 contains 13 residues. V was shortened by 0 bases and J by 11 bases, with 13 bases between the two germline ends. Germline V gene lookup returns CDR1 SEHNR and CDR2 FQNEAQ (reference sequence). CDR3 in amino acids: CASSLALQGSAFF. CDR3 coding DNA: TGTGCCAGCAGCTTAGCGCTTCAGGGGTCGGCTTTCTTT.

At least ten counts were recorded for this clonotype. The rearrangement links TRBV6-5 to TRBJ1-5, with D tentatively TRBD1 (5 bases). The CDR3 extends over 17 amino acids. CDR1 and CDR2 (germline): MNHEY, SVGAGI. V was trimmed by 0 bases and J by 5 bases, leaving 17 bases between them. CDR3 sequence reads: CASSYSFRGLVDQPQHF. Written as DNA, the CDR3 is TGTGCCAGCAGTTACTCATTCCGGGGGTTAGTTGATCAGCCCCAGCATTTT.

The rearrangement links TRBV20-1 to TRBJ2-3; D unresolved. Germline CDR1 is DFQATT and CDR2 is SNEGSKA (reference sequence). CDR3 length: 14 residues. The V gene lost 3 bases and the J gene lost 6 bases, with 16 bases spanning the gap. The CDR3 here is CSARKGRPTDTQYF. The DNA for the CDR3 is TGCAGTGCTAGGAAGGGCAGACCCACGGATACGCAGTATTTT.

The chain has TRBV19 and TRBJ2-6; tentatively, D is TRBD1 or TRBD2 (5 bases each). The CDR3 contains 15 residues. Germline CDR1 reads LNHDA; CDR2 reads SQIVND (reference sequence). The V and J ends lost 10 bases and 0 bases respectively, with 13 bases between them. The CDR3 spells CATEGRISGANVLTF. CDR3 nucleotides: TGTGCCACCGAGGGACGGATCTCTGGGGCCAACGTCCTGACTTTC.

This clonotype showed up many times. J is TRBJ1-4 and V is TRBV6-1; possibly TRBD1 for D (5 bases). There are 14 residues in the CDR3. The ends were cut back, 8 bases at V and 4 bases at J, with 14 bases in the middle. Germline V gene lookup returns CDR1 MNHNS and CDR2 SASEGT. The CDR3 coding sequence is TGTGCCAGCGGGAAGGGACCTCTTAATGAAAAACTGTTTTTT. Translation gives CASGKGPLNEKLFF.

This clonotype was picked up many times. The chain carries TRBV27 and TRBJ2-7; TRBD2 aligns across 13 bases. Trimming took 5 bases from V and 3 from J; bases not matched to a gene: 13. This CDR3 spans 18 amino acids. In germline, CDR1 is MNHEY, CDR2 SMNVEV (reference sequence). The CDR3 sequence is CASSPKLGLAGDNYEQYF. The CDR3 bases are TGTGCCAGCAGTCCTAAACTAGGACTAGCGGGGGACAACTACGAGCAGTACTTC.

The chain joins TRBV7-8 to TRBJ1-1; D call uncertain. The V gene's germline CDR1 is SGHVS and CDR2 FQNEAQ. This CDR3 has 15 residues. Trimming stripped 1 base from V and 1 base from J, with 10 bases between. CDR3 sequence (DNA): TGTGCCAGCAGCTTAGAACTGTCGACGAACACTGAAGCTTTCTTT. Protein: CASSLELSTNTEAFF. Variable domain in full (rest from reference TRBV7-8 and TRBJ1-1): GAGVSQSPRYKVAKRGQDVALRCDPISGHVSLFWYQQALGQGPEFLTYFQNEAQLDKSGLPSDRFFAERPEGSVSTLKIQRTQQEDSAVYLCASSLELSTNTEAFFGQGTRLTVV.

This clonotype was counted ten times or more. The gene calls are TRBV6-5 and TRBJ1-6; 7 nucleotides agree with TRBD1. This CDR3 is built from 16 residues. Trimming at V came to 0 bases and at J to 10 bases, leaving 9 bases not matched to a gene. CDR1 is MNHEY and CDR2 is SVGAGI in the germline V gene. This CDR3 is CASSYSIGDRASPLHF. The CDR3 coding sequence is TGTGCCAGCAGTTACTCGATAGGGGACAGAGCCTCACCCCTCCACTTT.

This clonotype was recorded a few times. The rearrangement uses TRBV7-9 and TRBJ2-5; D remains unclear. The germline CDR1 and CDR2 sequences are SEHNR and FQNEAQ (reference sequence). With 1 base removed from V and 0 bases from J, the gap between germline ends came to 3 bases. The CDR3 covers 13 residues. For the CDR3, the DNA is TGTGCCAGCAGCTTAGTGTACCAAGAGACCCAGTACTTC. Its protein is CASSLVYQETQYF.

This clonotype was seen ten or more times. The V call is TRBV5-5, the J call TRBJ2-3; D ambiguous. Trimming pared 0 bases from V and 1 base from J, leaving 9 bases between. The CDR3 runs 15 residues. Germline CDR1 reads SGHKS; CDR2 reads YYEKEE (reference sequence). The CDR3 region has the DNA TGTGCCAGCAGCTTGGGGACGGCTCGCACAGATACGCAGTATTTT. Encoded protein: CASSLGTARTDTQYF.

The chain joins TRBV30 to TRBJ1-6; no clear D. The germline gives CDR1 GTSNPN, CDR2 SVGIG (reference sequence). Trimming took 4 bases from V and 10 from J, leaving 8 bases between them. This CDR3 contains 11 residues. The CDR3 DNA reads TGTGCCTGGATGTCAGACTCACCCCTCCACTTT. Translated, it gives CAWMSDSPLHF.

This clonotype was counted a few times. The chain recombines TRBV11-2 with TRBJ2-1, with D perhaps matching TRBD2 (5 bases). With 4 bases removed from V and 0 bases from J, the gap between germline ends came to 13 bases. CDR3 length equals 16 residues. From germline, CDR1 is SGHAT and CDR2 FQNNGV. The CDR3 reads CASSSIKRSSYNEQFF. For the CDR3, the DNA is TGTGCCAGCAGCTCGATAAAGCGGAGCTCCTACAATGAGCAGTTCTTC.